This T cell receptor beta chain was captured by sequencing in a study of control samples from healthy donors and cancer patients. This CDR3 has 16 amino acids. Per germline, CDR1 SGHDT and CDR2 YYEEEE. V shed 2 bases, J shed 5 bases, and the junction held 7 bases outside the gene matches. This clone was observed a handful of times. Profiled with immunoSEQ multiplex PCR; TCRdb holds only in-frame clones, not every one. The sample has some 95,000 clones; 79% are singletons. The V call is TRBV5-6, the J call TRBJ2-2; TRBD1 matches at 9 bases. Sequencing was done on a sample of blood. The receptor was derived from a woman in her twenties or thirties in good health. CDR3 nucleotides: TGTGCCAGCAGCTTAGCATTCGGACAGGGGACCGGGGAGCTGTTTTTT. The encoded protein is CASSLAFGQGTGELFF.